Following are 30 T cell receptor beta chains from one sample sequenced in a study of beta chain features in type 1 diabetes. The study reverse transcribed the entire isolated RNA, so it sequenced expressed TCRB transcripts. Profiled with immunoSEQ multiplex PCR; TCRdb holds only in-frame clones, not every one. The sample shows around 160,000 clones, around 9.7% of them seen only once. Which antigens these TCRs recognize remains unknown. Overall study findings and caveats: The study found moderately but significantly shorter TCRB CDR3s in all four CD4+ subsets of Type 1 diabetes patients.

The specimen sequenced was central memory CD4+ T cells from blood. These receptors all stem from a woman aged 25 to 39 with type 1 diabetes.

In this sample, this clone turned up a few times. The chain is built from TRBV28 and TRBJ2-3, with D perhaps TRBD2 (5 bases). With 5 bases removed from V and 0 bases from J, the gap between germline ends came to 12 bases. The CDR3 sequence is 15 residues long. Germline CDR1 reads MDHEN; CDR2 reads SYDVKM. The CDR3 here is CASSASGKSTDTQYF. CDR3 sequence (DNA): TGTGCCAGCAGTGCCAGCGGAAAAAGCACAGATACGCAGTATTTT.

This clone was seen a few times. The chain has TRBV9 and TRBJ2-5; TRBD2 is a possible D gene (5 bases). Germline CDR1 is SGDLS and CDR2 is YYNGEE. The CDR3 length is 13 residues. V lost 2 bases to trimming and J lost 3 bases, with 8 bases between them. The DNA for the CDR3 is TGTGCCAGCAGCGTCGGACTCAAAGAGACCCAGTACTTC. Residues: CASSVGLKETQYF.

The chain joins TRBV7-9 to TRBJ1-1; 9 bases line up with TRBD1. Germline CDR1 SEHNR, CDR2 FQNEAQ (reference sequence). The CDR3 is 16 amino acids. V gave up 8 bases and J gave up 6 bases; unmatched junction bases: 16. This chain's CDR3 is CASQLWGSGQGSEAFF. In DNA form, the CDR3 reads TGTGCCAGCCAACTATGGGGTTCCGGACAGGGGTCTGAAGCTTTCTTT.

This clone was detected only a few times. The V call is TRBV2, the J call TRBJ2-3, with 7 bases matching TRBD1. The ends lost 6 bases at V and 3 bases at J; junction bases unmatched: 9. Germline CDR1 reads SNHLY; CDR2 reads FYNNEI. The CDR3 is 15 residues long. CDR3 sequence: CASSPRTGGTDTQYF. The DNA of the CDR3 is TGTGCCAGCAGCCCCCGGACAGGAGGAACAGATACGCAGTATTTT.

A few counts support this clone. J is TRBJ2-1 and V is TRBV4-2; D unresolved. Per the germline V gene, CDR1 is LGHNA and CDR2 is YNFKEQ. There are 16 residues in the CDR3. V lost 4 bases and J lost 0, with 13 bases in between. CDR3 in amino acids: CASSRDNPSSYNEQFF. CDR3 DNA: TGTGCCAGCAGCCGAGATAATCCGAGCTCCTACAATGAGCAGTTCTTC.

This clone occurred a few times. The rearrangement links TRBV15 to TRBJ2-1; possibly TRBD2 for D (5 bases). Germline V CDR1 and CDR2: LNHNV, YYDKDF (reference sequence). The CDR3 sequence is 15 residues long. V dropped 1 base and J dropped 5 bases, with 12 bases sitting between them. CDR3: CATSRALEDHNEQFF. Here the CDR3 DNA reads TGTGCCACCAGCAGAGCCCTGGAGGATCACAATGAGCAGTTCTTC.

V usage is TRBV2 and J usage is TRBJ2-1; 11 positions agree with TRBD2. The germline gives CDR1 SNHLY, CDR2 FYNNEI. V was clipped by 6 bases and J by 6 bases; unmatched bases: 7. This CDR3 has 15 residues. CDR3 bases: TGTGCCAGCAGGGACCGACTAGCGGGGCTCAATGAGCAGTTCTTC. Translated, it gives CASRDRLAGLNEQFF.

The chain joins TRBV23-1 to TRBJ2-2, with 7 bases identical to TRBD1. TRBV23-1 is an ORF; its function is uncertain. Losses at the gene ends were 7 bases for V and 0 bases for J; bases not matched to a gene: 2. The CDR3 consists of 14 residues. The CDR3 spells CASKQGPNTGELFF. CDR3 bases: TGCGCCAGCAAACAGGGGCCGAACACCGGGGAGCTGTTTTTT.

This chain joins TRBV5-1 and TRBJ2-7; 7 bases are shared with TRBD1. The CDR3 totals 14 residues. The germline gives CDR1 SGHRS, CDR2 YFSETQ. V was clipped by 7 bases and J by 5 bases; unmatched bases: 12. The CDR3 loop reads CASRLRQGEHEQYF. DNA for the CDR3: TGCGCCAGCCGTCTTCGACAGGGCGAACACGAGCAGTACTTC. Supplemented by reference TRBV5-1 and TRBJ2-7, the full variable domain reads KAGVTQTPRYLIKTRGQQVTLSCSPISGHRSVSWYQQTPGQGLQFLFEYFSETQRNKGNFPGRFSGRQFSNSRSEMNVSTLELGDSALYLCASRLRQGEHEQYFGPGTRLTVT.

The chain recombines TRBV5-1 with TRBJ2-2, with 8 bases fitting TRBD2. The CDR3 extends over 17 amino acids. Unmatched junction bases numbered 12, after V lost 6 bases and J lost 2 bases. CDR1 and CDR2 (germline): SGHRS, YFSETQ. The CDR3 here is CASTKTLAGTNTGELFF. The CDR3 coding sequence is TGCGCCAGCACCAAAACGCTAGCGGGCACTAACACCGGGGAGCTGTTTTTT.

The chain recombines TRBV27 with TRBJ1-2; 7 bases align to TRBD1. Trimming at V came to 5 bases and at J to 6 bases, leaving 3 bases not matched to a gene. Looked up from germline, CDR1 is MNHEY and CDR2 is SMNVEV (reference sequence). The CDR3 has 12 amino acids. The CDR3 loop is CASSLTGDGYTF. CDR3 nucleotide sequence: TGTGCCAGCAGTCTAACAGGGGATGGCTACACCTTC.

The chain couples TRBV5-1 to TRBJ2-1; D not certain. Germline-derived CDR1 and CDR2 are SGHRS and YFSETQ. With 4 bases removed from V and 5 bases from J, the gap between germline ends came to 10 bases. This CDR3 contains 13 residues. CDR3 bases: TGCGCCAGCAGCATAGGAGTCAACAATGAGCAGTTCTTC. Translation gives CASSIGVNNEQFF.

This clone was seen a few times. This rearrangement joins TRBV27 to TRBJ1-2; possibly TRBD1 for D (6 bases). Germline V gives CDR1 MNHEY, CDR2 SMNVEV (reference sequence). The CDR3 is made up of 13 amino acids. V was shortened by 8 bases and J by 4 bases, with 14 bases between the two germline ends. CDR3 nucleotide sequence: TGTGCCAGCGCGGACAGCCGATTCTATGGCTACACCTTC. This gives the protein CASADSRFYGYTF.

J is TRBJ2-6 and V is TRBV5-1; unclear D gene. Germline CDR1 and CDR2: SGHRS and YFSETQ. Deletions cut 1 base from V and 2 bases from J, with 13 bases between. The CDR3 covers 17 residues. The DNA for the CDR3 is TGCGCCAGCAGCTTGCTTCTGGGTAGCACTGGGGCCAACGTCCTGACTTTC. This gives the protein CASSLLLGSTGANVLTF.

This rearrangement joins TRBV10-3 to TRBJ2-2, with D maybe TRBD1 (6 bases). Trimming pared 10 bases from V and 2 bases from J, leaving 11 bases between. This CDR3 comprises 13 residues. CDR1 and CDR2 from the germline V gene are ENHRY and SYGVKD. The CDR3 loop is CANADSNTGELFF. CDR3 nucleotides: TGTGCCAACGCGGACAGTAACACCGGGGAGCTGTTTTTT.

The chain combines TRBV19 with TRBJ1-1, with D possibly being TRBD1 (5 bases). This CDR3 has 14 amino acids. V was shortened by 9 bases and J by 1 base, with 15 bases between the two germline ends. The germline V gene encodes CDR1 LNHDA and CDR2 SQIVND (reference sequence). The CDR3 DNA reads as TGTGCCAGCAACCCGACAGTGACGAACACTGAAGCTTTCTTT. It yields the protein CASNPTVTNTEAFF.

The chain uses TRBV14 and TRBJ2-7, with TRBD2 as a possible D gene (5 bases). Germline CDR1 and CDR2: SGHDN and FVKESK. CDR3 size: 12 residues. Trimming shortened V by 5 bases and J by 2 bases, and 7 bases separated the two germline ends. The CDR3 bases are TGTGCCAGCAGCGCGACTACCTACGAGCAGTACTTC. The encoded protein is CASSATTYEQYF. Drawing the rest from reference TRBV14 and TRBJ2-7, the complete variable domain is EAGVTQFPSHSVIEKGQTVTLRCDPISGHDNLYWYRRVMGKEIKFLLHFVKESKQDESGMPNNRFLAERTGGTYSTLKVQPAELEDSGVYFCASSATTYEQYFGPGTRLTVT.

This clone was picked up a small number of times. This rearrangement joins TRBV5-5 to TRBJ1-2; TRBD1 aligns across 8 bases. The CDR3 has 15 residues. The germline V gene encodes CDR1 SGHKS and CDR2 YYEKEE (reference sequence). Germline trimming cut 3 bases from V and 2 bases from J; bases unmatched to any gene: 6. The CDR3 protein is CASSSGGTGNYGYTF. For the CDR3, the DNA is TGTGCCAGCAGCTCTGGAGGGACAGGCAACTATGGCTACACCTTC.

The chain uses TRBV30 and TRBJ1-5; tentative D call: TRBD1 (6 bases). Germline CDR1 GTSNPN, CDR2 SVGIG (reference sequence). Trimming removed 1 base at V and 4 bases at J, with 11 bases between. The CDR3 covers 14 residues. CDR3 sequence (DNA): TGTGCCTGGAGTGGGAAGGGGGGGAATCAGCCCCAGCATTTT. Translated, it gives CAWSGKGGNQPQHF.

The gene calls are TRBV2 and TRBJ1-2; no definite D call. The germline V gene encodes CDR1 SNHLY and CDR2 FYNNEI. The CDR3 consists of 13 residues. The V end was cut by 2 bases, the J end by 1 base, with 5 bases between. The CDR3 region is CASSEQINYGYTF. In nucleotides, the CDR3 is TGTGCCAGCAGTGAACAGATTAACTATGGCTACACCTTC.

This clone appeared a few times. This chain links TRBV19 with TRBJ1-5; 9 bases match TRBD1. J gave up 0 bases and V 6 bases, and 6 bases lay outside the gene matches. CDR1 is LNHDA and CDR2 is SQIVND in the germline V gene (reference sequence). This CDR3 spans 16 amino acids. The CDR3 DNA follows: TGTGCCAGTAGGGGACAGGGACCCTTTAGCAATCAGCCCCAGCATTTT. Its translation is CASRGQGPFSNQPQHF.

This clone showed up just a few times. This rearrangement joins TRBV30 to TRBJ1-1; TRBD1 might be the D (6 bases). The V end was cut by 3 bases, the J end by 1 base, with 9 bases between. The germline gives CDR1 GTSNPN, CDR2 SVGIG (reference sequence). The length of the CDR3 is 13 residues. In DNA form, the CDR3 reads TGTGCCTGGAGGGTACAGGGGAACACTGAAGCTTTCTTT. Its protein product is CAWRVQGNTEAFF.

The chain combines TRBV11-2 with TRBJ2-3; 8 bases match TRBD2. V dropped 4 bases and J dropped 6; count of bases not matched to a gene: 9. CDR3 size: 15 residues. Germline loops: CDR1 SGHAT, CDR2 FQNNGV. The chain's CDR3 is CASSSIAGLYDTQYF. In DNA, the CDR3 is TGTGCCAGCAGCTCAATAGCGGGACTGTATGATACGCAGTATTTT. Looking up the rest from reference TRBV11-2 and TRBJ2-3 gives the full variable domain: EAGVAQSPRYKIIEKRQSVAFWCNPISGHATLYWYQQILGQGPKLLIQFQNNGVVDDSQLPKDRFSAERLKGVDSTLKIQPAKLEDSAVYLCASSSIAGLYDTQYFGPGTRLTVL.

This chain links TRBV28 with TRBJ2-1; 7 bases line up with TRBD2. This CDR3 is built from 15 residues. With 1 base clipped from V and 4 bases from J, the junction kept 4 bases outside the gene matches. Germline CDR1 reads MDHEN; CDR2 reads SYDVKM. CDR3 in DNA: TGTGCCAGCAGTTTATCTAGCGGAGGTTACAATGAGCAGTTCTTC. Translation: CASSLSSGGYNEQFF.

This clone was counted only a few times. The V call is TRBV7-9, the J call TRBJ2-3, with TRBD2 identical over 11 bases. With 5 bases clipped from V and 5 bases from J, the junction kept 9 bases outside the gene matches. The CDR3 consists of 16 residues. Germline loops: CDR1 SEHNR, CDR2 FQNEAQ (reference sequence). CDR3 sequence (DNA): TGTGCCAGCAGCCAAAGAACTAGCGGGAGTGGAGATACGCAGTATTTT. It specifies CASSQRTSGSGDTQYF.

The V and J genes are TRBV30 and TRBJ2-7; a weak D match, TRBD2 (6 bases). This CDR3 has 15 residues. The ends were cut back, 2 bases at V and 0 bases at J, with 14 bases in the middle. Germline V lookup: CDR1 GTSNPN, CDR2 SVGIG (reference sequence). CDR3 in DNA: TGTGCCTGGAGTCATCCCGGGACTCGCTCCTACGAGCAGTACTTC. Translation gives CAWSHPGTRSYEQYF.

This clone was counted between two and nine times. The chain employs TRBV7-9 and TRBJ2-3; 14 nucleotides match TRBD2. With 5 bases clipped from V and 0 bases from J, the junction kept 4 bases outside the gene matches. The CDR3 loop spans 17 amino acids. Germline V gene lookup returns CDR1 SEHNR and CDR2 FQNEAQ (reference sequence). The CDR3 coding sequence is TGTGCCAGCAGCGCTAGACTAGCGGGAGGGAGCACAGATACGCAGTATTTT. This sequence encodes CASSARLAGGSTDTQYF.

This clone was detected only a few times. CDR3 residues: CASSPQGTGGFNEQFF. In nucleotides, the CDR3 is TGTGCCAGCTCACCACAGGGGACAGGGGGCTTCAATGAGCAGTTCTTC. This chain links TRBV18 with TRBJ2-1; 12 bases map to TRBD1. The J segment lost 6 bases and the V segment lost 1 base, leaving 4 bases of the junction unmatched. The CDR3 is 16 residues long. Germline V gene data show CDR1 as KGHSH and CDR2 as LQKENI. Complete variable domain (other parts from reference TRBV18 and TRBJ2-1): NAGVMQNPRHLVRRRGQEARLRCSPMKGHSHVYWYRQLPEEGLKFMVYLQKENIIDESGMPKERFSAEFPKEGPSILRIQQVVRGDSAAYFCASSPQGTGGFNEQFFGPGTRLTVL.

This chain's CDR3 is CASSPTGRGANVLTF. The CDR3 coding sequence is TGTGCCAGCAGCCCGACAGGGCGAGGGGCCAACGTCCTGACTTTC. The rearrangement joins TRBV28 to TRBJ2-6, with TRBD1 matching over 7 bases. This CDR3 has 15 residues. V dropped 6 bases and J dropped 4; count of bases not matched to a gene: 6. Germline CDR1 is MDHEN and CDR2 is SYDVKM.

Note on this clone: Other DNA sequences in this specimen translate into the identical CDR3. The chain links TRBV29-1 to TRBJ2-1, with TRBD2 matching 9 bases. Looked up from germline, CDR1 is SQVTM and CDR2 is ANQGSEA. The length of the CDR3 is 14 residues. Unmatched junction bases numbered 1, after V lost 2 bases and J lost 2 bases. The CDR3 spells CSVEPSGTYNEQFF. CDR3 DNA: TGCAGCGTTGAACCTAGCGGGACCTACAATGAGCAGTTCTTC.